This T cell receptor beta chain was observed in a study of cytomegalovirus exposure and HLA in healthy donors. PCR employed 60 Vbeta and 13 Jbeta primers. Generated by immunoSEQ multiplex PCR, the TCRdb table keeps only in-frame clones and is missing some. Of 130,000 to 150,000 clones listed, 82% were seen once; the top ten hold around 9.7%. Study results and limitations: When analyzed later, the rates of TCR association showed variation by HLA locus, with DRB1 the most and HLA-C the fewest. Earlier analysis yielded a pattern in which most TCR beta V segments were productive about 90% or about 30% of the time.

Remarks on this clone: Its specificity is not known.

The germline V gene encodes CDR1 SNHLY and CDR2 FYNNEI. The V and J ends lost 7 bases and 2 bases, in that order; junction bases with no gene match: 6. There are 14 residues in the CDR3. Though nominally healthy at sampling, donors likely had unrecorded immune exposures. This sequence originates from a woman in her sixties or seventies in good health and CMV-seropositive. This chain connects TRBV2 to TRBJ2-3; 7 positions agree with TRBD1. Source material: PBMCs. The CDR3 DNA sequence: TGTGCCAGCACTGGGGACAGCCACACAGATACGCAGTATTTT. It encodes CASTGDSHTDTQYF.